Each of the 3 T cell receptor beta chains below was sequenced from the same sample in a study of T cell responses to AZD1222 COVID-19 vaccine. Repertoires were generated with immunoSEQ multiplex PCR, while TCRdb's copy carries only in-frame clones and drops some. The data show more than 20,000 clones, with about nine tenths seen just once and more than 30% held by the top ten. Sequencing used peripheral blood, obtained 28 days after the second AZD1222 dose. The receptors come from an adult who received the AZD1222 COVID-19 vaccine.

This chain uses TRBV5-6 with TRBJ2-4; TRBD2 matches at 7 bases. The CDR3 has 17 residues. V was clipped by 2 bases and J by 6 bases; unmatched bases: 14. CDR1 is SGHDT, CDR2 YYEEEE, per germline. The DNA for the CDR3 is TGTGCCAGCAGCTTTCTGCGGGAGTGGGTAGTCGGAAACATTCAGTACTTC. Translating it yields CASSFLREWVVGNIQYF.

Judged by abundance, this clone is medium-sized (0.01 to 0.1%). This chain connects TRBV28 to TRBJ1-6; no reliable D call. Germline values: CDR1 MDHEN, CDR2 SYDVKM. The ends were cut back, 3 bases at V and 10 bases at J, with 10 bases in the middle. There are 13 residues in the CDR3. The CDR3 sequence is CASSFKGRSPLHF. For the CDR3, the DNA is TGTGCCAGCAGTTTCAAGGGTCGATCACCCCTCCACTTT.

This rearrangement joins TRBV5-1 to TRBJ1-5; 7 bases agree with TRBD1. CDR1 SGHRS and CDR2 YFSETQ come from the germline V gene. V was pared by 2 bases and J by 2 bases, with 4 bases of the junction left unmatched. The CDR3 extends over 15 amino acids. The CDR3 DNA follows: TGCGCCAGCAGCTTAACAGGGGCGGGCAATCAGCCCCAGCATTTT. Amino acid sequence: CASSLTGAGNQPQHF. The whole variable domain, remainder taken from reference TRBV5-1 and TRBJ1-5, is KAGVTQTPRYLIKTRGQQVTLSCSPISGHRSVSWYQQTPGQGLQFLFEYFSETQRNKGNFPGRFSGRQFSNSRSEMNVSTLELGDSALYLCASSLTGAGNQPQHFGDGTRLSIL.